The 18 T cell receptor beta chains presented below share a single source sample, sequenced in a study of blood T cells in healthy people across ages. Primed by a sample-barcoded 5' primer and a J-beta primer mix, a second PCR proceeded for 7 to 11 cycles. TCRdb ran MiXCR on the 5' RACE reads and lists one entry per CDR3 protein. The sample yields about 970,000 distinct CDR3 sequences, 51% seen once. The material sequenced was blood. Source of these receptors: a woman aged 55-69 years in good health.

J is TRBJ1-2 and V is TRBV7-9; D not certain. V lost 5 bases, J lost 4 bases, and 11 bases lay in between. From germline, CDR1 is SEHNR and CDR2 FQNEAQ (reference sequence). This CDR3 spans 13 amino acids. The CDR3 here is CASSVQESYGYTF. DNA for the CDR3: TGTGCCAGCAGCGTCCAGGAATCCTATGGCTACACCTTC.

This clonotype came up a few times. The chain joins TRBV7-9 to TRBJ1-5, with 7 bases fitting TRBD1. CDR1 is SEHNR and CDR2 is FQNEAQ in the germline V gene (reference sequence). V gave up 8 bases and J gave up 4 bases; unmatched junction bases: 8. The length of the CDR3 is 14 residues. CDR3 sequence: CASFDRVGNQPQHF. For the CDR3, the DNA is TGTGCCAGCTTCGACAGGGTGGGAAATCAGCCCCAGCATTTT. Full variable domain (remainder filled in from reference TRBV7-9 and TRBJ1-5): DTGVSQNPRHKITKRGQNVTFRCDPISEHNRLYWYRQTLGQGPEFLTYFQNEAQLEKSRLLSDRFSAERPKGSFSTLEIQRTEQGDSAMYLCASFDRVGNQPQHFGDGTRLSIL.

This clonotype has a single count. This could be a read error, since a much larger clone is one nucleotide away. The chain employs TRBV29-1 and TRBJ2-6; 9 positions match TRBD2. The CDR3 consists of 17 residues. CDR1 and CDR2 from the germline V gene are SQVTM and ANQGSEA. The CDR3 nucleotides are TGCAGCGTTGAGGACCTAGCGGGAAGCTCTGGGGCCAACGTCCCGACTTTC. This encodes CSVEDLAGSSGANVPTF. The whole variable domain, remainder taken from reference TRBV29-1 and TRBJ2-6, is SAVISQKPSRDICQRGTSLTIQCQVDSQVTMMFWYRQQPGQSLTLIATANQGSEATYESGFVIDKFPISRPNLTFSTLTVSNMSPEDSSIYLCSVEDLAGSSGANVPTFGAGSRLTVL.

The genes are TRBV7-2 and TRBJ1-4; D gene uncertain. Germline lookup yields CDR1 SGHTA and CDR2 FQGNSA. V dropped 3 bases and J dropped 4 bases, with 12 bases sitting between them. The CDR3 is 15 residues long. Here the CDR3 DNA reads TGTGCCAGCAGCTTCCTCGGTGGCGTTAATGAAAAACTGTTTTTT. This codes for CASSFLGGVNEKLFF.

The chain recombines TRBV12-3 or TRBV12-4 with TRBJ2-3; TRBD2 matches at 7 bases. CDR3 length: 16 amino acids. Unmatched junction bases numbered 12, after V lost 5 bases and J lost 4 bases. CDR3 DNA sequence: TGTGCCAGCAGTCCCCACGGGCTAGCGGCGCCAGATACGCAGTATTTT. This translates into CASSPHGLAAPDTQYF.

This clonotype showed up many times. The chain links TRBV3-1 to TRBJ2-3, with no clear D. CDR1 is LGHDT, CDR2 YNNKEL, per germline (reference sequence). V was pared by 4 bases and J by 4 bases, with 6 bases between. This CDR3 has 12 residues. CDR3 DNA: TGTGCCAGCAGCCCAGGTCCAGATACGCAGTATTTT. Amino acid sequence: CASSPGPDTQYF.

The J gene is TRBJ2-7, the V gene TRBV2, with 9 bases that match TRBD2. J was trimmed by 0 bases and V by 0 bases; bases with no gene match: 3. Germline CDR1 and CDR2: SNHLY and FYNNEI. The CDR3 is made up of 16 amino acids. CDR3 nucleotide sequence: TGTGCCAGCAGTGAAGCGCGACTAGCGGTCTCCTACGAGCAGTACTTC. Amino acids: CASSEARLAVSYEQYF.

The DNA of the CDR3 is TGCGCCAGCAGCTTGGATCTAGCGGAAGAGACCCAGTACTTC. Translating gives CASSLDLAEETQYF. The chain employs TRBV5-1 and TRBJ2-5; TRBD2 agrees at 7 bases. Germline V gene data show CDR1 as SGHRS and CDR2 as YFSETQ. V lost 0 bases to trimming and J lost 3 bases; unmatched junction nucleotides: 2. The CDR3 runs 14 residues.

V and J are TRBV6-6 and TRBJ1-1; D unresolved. Trimming left V 6 bases short and J 11 bases short, with 19 bases between. The CDR3 extends over 13 amino acids. Germline values: CDR1 MNHNY, CDR2 SVGAGI (reference sequence). The CDR3 region is CASSKDGFYTAFF. DNA of the CDR3: TGTGCCAGCAGCAAGGACGGATTCTACACCGCTTTCTTT.

The CDR3 nucleotides are TGTGCCAGCAGCCCGGGGGCTTCACAAGTCGCAGATACGCAGTATTTT. It specifies CASSPGASQVADTQYF. The rearrangement joins TRBV3-1 to TRBJ2-3; the D call may be TRBD1 or TRBD2 (6 bases each). Trimming took 4 bases from V and 4 from J, leaving 18 bases between them. The CDR3 consists of 16 residues. The germline gives CDR1 LGHDT, CDR2 YNNKEL (reference sequence).

The V gene is TRBV12-3 or TRBV12-4, the J gene TRBJ2-7; TRBD1 agrees at 7 bases. The junction had 12 bases not matched to a gene; V was cut back by 6 bases and J by 4 bases. The CDR3 contains 15 residues. As DNA, the CDR3 is TGTGCCAGCAGCTCTCGACAGGGAGTCGTATACGAGCAGTACTTC. Translating it yields CASSSRQGVVYEQYF.

The gene calls are TRBV4-3 and TRBJ2-6; D remains ambiguous. CDR1 is LGHNA, CDR2 YSLEER, per germline. Trimming shortened V by 2 bases and J by 4 bases, and 15 bases separated the two germline ends. The CDR3 has 17 amino acids. CDR3 loop: CASSQRRESTGANVLTF. CDR3 nucleotides: TGCGCCAGCAGCCAAAGACGTGAGAGTACCGGGGCCAACGTCCTGACTTTC.

This clonotype was observed once. The J gene is TRBJ1-1, the V gene TRBV12-3 or TRBV12-4; D remains ambiguous. The V end lost 6 bases, the J end lost 7 bases, and 15 bases lay between the germline ends. This CDR3 has 13 amino acids. Here the CDR3 DNA reads TGTGCCAGCAGGCTACAGCAGACTCGTGAAGCTTTCTTT. It is translated as CASRLQQTREAFF.

The J gene is TRBJ2-3, the V gene TRBV6-1; perhaps D is TRBD1 or TRBD2 (5 bases each). In germline, CDR1 is MNHNS, CDR2 SASEGT. The V and J ends lost 5 bases and 6 bases respectively, with 12 bases between them. CDR3 length equals 13 residues. The CDR3 protein is CASSISWGDTQYF. CDR3 coding DNA: TGTGCCAGCAGTATATCCTGGGGGGATACGCAGTATTTT.

The sample holds one count of this clonotype. The genes are TRBV20-1 and TRBJ2-7; D might be TRBD2 (5 bases). V shed 0 bases and J shed 3 bases, with 9 bases lying between them. CDR1 DFQATT and CDR2 SNEGSKA come from the germline V gene (reference sequence). The CDR3 extends over 13 amino acids. The CDR3 DNA reads as TGCAGTGCTAGAGATTGGGAGAACTACGAGCAGTACTTC. As protein: CSARDWENYEQYF.

The chain joins TRBV5-1 to TRBJ1-2, with D tentatively TRBD1 (5 bases). V shed 4 bases and J shed 1 base, with 14 bases lying between them. Germline V gene data show CDR1 as SGHRS and CDR2 as YFSETQ. There are 15 residues in the CDR3. CDR3 DNA sequence: TGCGCCAGCAGCCCCTGGGGCAATCTTAACTATGGCTACACCTTC. Translation: CASSPWGNLNYGYTF. Full variable domain (outside the CDR3, taken from reference TRBV5-1 and TRBJ1-2): KAGVTQTPRYLIKTRGQQVTLSCSPISGHRSVSWYQQTPGQGLQFLFEYFSETQRNKGNFPGRFSGRQFSNSRSEMNVSTLELGDSALYLCASSPWGNLNYGYTFGSGTRLTVV.

The V call is TRBV12-3 or TRBV12-4, the J call TRBJ2-1; D unresolved. This CDR3 has 12 residues. V lost 2 bases to trimming and J lost 5 bases, with 4 bases between them. CDR3 sequence reads: CASSLNHNEQFF. CDR3 nucleotide sequence: TGTGCCAGCAGTTTAAACCACAATGAGCAGTTCTTC.

The table lists this clonotype with a count of one. The chain is built from TRBV4-3 and TRBJ2-1, with 7 bases lining up with TRBD2. Germline V gene lookup returns CDR1 LGHNA and CDR2 YSLEER. The CDR3 loop spans 14 amino acids. V trimming: 0 bases; J trimming: 8 bases; junction bases outside the gene matches: 4. The CDR3 coding sequence is TGCGCCAGCAGCCAAGATGGGGGGGGAGATGAGCAGTTCTTC. Its protein product is CASSQDGGGDEQFF.